Shown below are 28 T cell receptor beta chains from a single sample sequenced in a study of shared clonotypes between healthy human individuals. The data were produced by immunoSEQ multiplex PCR, yet TCRdb's version contains in-frame clones alone and is incomplete. Of about 230,000 clones listed, under 80% were seen once; the top ten hold roughly 11%. Sequencing was carried out using memory CD4+ T cells sorted from blood. Indicated subset: CD45RA-negative fraction. The origin of the receptors is a man in his thirties or forties in good health.

The CDR3 bases are TGCGCCAGCAGCTTGGTCGCGGAGGCCTCCTACGAGCAGTACTTC. This encodes CASSLVAEASYEQYF. V and J are TRBV5-1 and TRBJ2-7, with D possibly matching TRBD2 (5 bases). Germline V lookup: CDR1 SGHRS, CDR2 YFSETQ. The CDR3 is 15 amino acids. Between the trimmed V and J ends, which lost 0 bases and 0 bases, there was a span of 10 bases.

The chain joins TRBV9 to TRBJ2-3; no clear D gene. The CDR3 runs to 14 residues. Germline loops: CDR1 SGDLS, CDR2 YYNGEE. V dropped 1 base and J dropped 0 bases, with 6 bases sitting between them. Written as DNA, the CDR3 is TGTGCCAGCAGCGTACTAGGAAGCACAGATACGCAGTATTTT. Protein sequence: CASSVLGSTDTQYF.

Here the CDR3 reads CASLSGQNQPQHF. In DNA, the CDR3 is TGTGCCAGTTTAAGCGGACAGAATCAGCCCCAGCATTTT. The chain has TRBV19 and TRBJ1-5; TRBD1 is a possible D gene (6 bases). The ends were cut back, 8 bases at V and 4 bases at J, with 12 bases in the middle. Germline V CDR1 and CDR2: LNHDA, SQIVND (reference sequence). The CDR3 consists of 13 residues.

The chain carries TRBV27 and TRBJ1-3; no definite D call. Germline V lookup: CDR1 MNHEY, CDR2 SMNVEV (reference sequence). The CDR3 totals 13 residues. V was pared by 6 bases and J by 0 bases, with 6 bases between. The CDR3 sequence is CASRTISGNTIYF. The CDR3 coding sequence is TGTGCCAGCAGAACGATCTCTGGAAACACCATATATTTT.

J is TRBJ2-5 and V is TRBV11-3; TRBD1 agrees at 7 bases. After removal of 5 bases from V and 5 bases from J, the junction contained 5 bases not matched to a gene. This CDR3 is 13 amino acids long. Per germline, CDR1 SGHNT and CDR2 YENEEA. In DNA, the CDR3 is TGTGCCAGCAGCCGACAGGGTTTGGAGACCCAGTACTTC. This codes for CASSRQGLETQYF.

The CDR3 is CSVRYKDRNYNEQFF. CDR3 sequence (DNA): TGCAGCGTTAGATACAAGGACAGGAATTACAATGAGCAGTTCTTC. V and J are TRBV29-1 and TRBJ2-1, with 7 nucleotides matching TRBD1. Per germline, CDR1 SQVTM and CDR2 ANQGSEA. This CDR3 is built from 15 residues. Unmatched junction bases numbered 11, after V lost 5 bases and J lost 4 bases.

The table lists this clone with many counts. The gene calls are TRBV6-6 and TRBJ2-3; 9 nucleotides agree with TRBD2. Germline assignment: CDR1 MNHNY and CDR2 SVGAGI (reference sequence). Trimming took 8 bases from V and 3 from J; bases not matched to a gene: 12. The CDR3 is 16 amino acids. The CDR3 DNA reads as TGTGCCAGCGGGCTAGCGGGACGGTCGACAACAGATACGCAGTATTTT. It translates to CASGLAGRSTTDTQYF.

The V and J genes are TRBV7-2 and TRBJ2-3, with unresolved D. Germline CDR1 SGHTA, CDR2 FQGNSA. The CDR3 length is 13 residues. V shed 2 bases and J shed 6 bases, with 9 bases lying between them. The CDR3 sequence is CASSLYRTDTQYF. The CDR3 DNA reads TGTGCCAGCAGCTTATACCGGACGGATACGCAGTATTTT.

This clone appeared a few times. This chain uses TRBV19 with TRBJ2-7; D unresolved. This CDR3 has 12 residues. Germline V gene sequence: CDR1 LNHDA, CDR2 SQIVND (reference sequence). V gave up 4 bases and J gave up 2 bases, with 6 bases separating them. The CDR3 is CASSTDTYEQYF. The CDR3 DNA reads as TGTGCCAGTAGTACCGACACCTACGAGCAGTACTTC.

The J gene is TRBJ2-7, the V gene TRBV27, with 8 bases identical to TRBD1. Germline CDR1 is MNHEY and CDR2 is SMNVEV (reference sequence). The CDR3 is 14 residues long. With V trimmed by 5 bases and J by 3 bases, 6 bases remained unmatched. DNA for the CDR3: TGTGCCAGCAGTCCACGACAGGGGTTCTACGAGCAGTACTTC. Translated, it gives CASSPRQGFYEQYF.

The chain has TRBV18 and TRBJ1-1, with D hard to call. Trimming removed 0 bases from V and 4 bases from J, with 6 bases in between. The CDR3 sequence is 13 residues long. In germline, CDR1 is KGHSH, CDR2 LQKENI. The CDR3, as DNA: TGTGCCAGCTCACCACCGGACTCCACTGAAGCTTTCTTT. Protein product: CASSPPDSTEAFF. Combining the CDR3 with reference TRBV18 and TRBJ1-1 gives the whole variable domain NAGVMQNPRHLVRRRGQEARLRCSPMKGHSHVYWYRQLPEEGLKFMVYLQKENIIDESGMPKERFSAEFPKEGPSILRIQQVVRGDSAAYFCASSPPDSTEAFFGQGTRLTVV.

This clone was seen only a few times. The chain has TRBV11-3 and TRBJ2-3, with D maybe TRBD1 (7 bases). This CDR3 is built from 14 residues. V was shortened by 5 bases and J by 2 bases, with 11 bases between the two germline ends. Germline CDR1 SGHNT, CDR2 YENEEA. The CDR3 DNA follows: TGTGCCAGCAGCGCGGGACAGAACACAGATACGCAGTATTTT. Amino acids: CASSAGQNTDTQYF. The complete variable domain, with remaining parts taken from reference TRBV11-3 and TRBJ2-3, reads EAGVVQSPRYKIIEKKQPVAFWCNPISGHNTLYWYLQNLGQGPELLIRYENEEAVDDSQLPKDRFSAERLKGVDSTLKIQPAELGDSAVYLCASSAGQNTDTQYFGPGTRLTVL.

There are many counts of this clone. The genes are TRBV10-3 and TRBJ2-5; the match to TRBD1 covers 7 bases. There are 16 residues in the CDR3. Germline values: CDR1 ENHRY, CDR2 SYGVKD. V was pared by 9 bases and J by 7 bases, with 20 bases of the junction left unmatched. The CDR3 here is CAIGVGQSEGSGTQYF. As DNA, the CDR3 is TGTGCCATAGGGGTGGGACAGTCCGAGGGCTCGGGGACCCAGTACTTC.

This clone was observed at least ten times. The chain carries TRBV30 and TRBJ1-2, with D maybe TRBD1 (6 bases). Between the trimmed V and J ends, which lost 5 bases and 2 bases, there was a span of 18 bases. Germline V gene data show CDR1 as GTSNPN and CDR2 as SVGIG (reference sequence). The CDR3 extends over 15 amino acids. CDR3 coding DNA: TGTGCCTGGGTTTGGGGGGGCTTAACAAACTATGGCTACACCTTC. It codes for CAWVWGGLTNYGYTF.

The chain recombines TRBV10-3 with TRBJ2-2; tentatively, D is TRBD2 (6 bases). The length of the CDR3 is 17 residues. Germline V lookup: CDR1 ENHRY, CDR2 SYGVKD. V lost 5 bases and J lost 5, with 21 bases in between. DNA of the CDR3: TGTGCCATCAGTCGGGGGTCAATTGACAGTCGAACCGGGGAGCTGTTTTTT. Amino acids: CAISRGSIDSRTGELFF.

The count of this clone is one. The chain joins TRBV28 to TRBJ2-5; D unresolved. The CDR3 spans 13 residues. In germline, CDR1 is MDHEN, CDR2 SYDVKM. With 1 base removed from V and 3 bases from J, the gap between germline ends came to 6 bases. For the CDR3, the DNA is TGTGCCAGCAGTTTATTATCAAAAGAGACCCAGTACTTC. Protein product: CASSLLSKETQYF.

This chain joins TRBV28 and TRBJ1-4; D possibly corresponds to TRBD1 (5 bases). The CDR3 length is 14 residues. The germline gives CDR1 MDHEN, CDR2 SYDVKM. V dropped 6 bases and J dropped 0 bases, with 8 bases sitting between them. The CDR3 loop is CASRDTSTNEKLFF. The CDR3 bases are TGTGCCAGCAGGGACACCTCAACTAATGAAAAACTGTTTTTT. Supplemented by reference TRBV28 and TRBJ1-4, the full variable domain reads DVKVTQSSRYLVKRTGEKVFLECVQDMDHENMFWYRQDPGLGLRLIYFSYDVKMKEKGDIPEGYSVSREKKERFSLILESASTNQTSMYLCASRDTSTNEKLFFGSGTQLSVL.

The chain employs TRBV5-4 and TRBJ2-3; TRBD2 aligns across 8 bases. The germline V gene has CDR1 SGHNT and CDR2 YYREEE (reference sequence). The CDR3 sequence is 15 residues long. V lost 5 bases and J lost 3; bases outside the gene matches: 8. The CDR3 coding sequence is TGTGCCAGCAGGTTCGGGGGCGGGAGGACAGATACGCAGTATTTT. Residues: CASRFGGGRTDTQYF.

This clone was detected ten times or more. The chain carries TRBV4-2 and TRBJ2-2; D gene ambiguous. The CDR3 is made up of 16 amino acids. Germline loops: CDR1 LGHNA, CDR2 YNFKEQ. Trimming took off 0 bases at V and 6 bases at J, with 14 bases between the two ends. The CDR3 region is CASSQDRELISGELFF. Here the CDR3 DNA reads TGTGCCAGCAGCCAAGACAGAGAATTGATTTCCGGGGAGCTGTTTTTT.

This clone has at least ten counts. The chain joins TRBV5-1 to TRBJ2-7; D is undetermined. CDR1 and CDR2 from the germline V gene are SGHRS and YFSETQ. The CDR3 spans 12 residues. With 2 bases removed from V and 2 bases from J, the gap between germline ends came to 5 bases. The CDR3 DNA follows: TGCGCCAGCAGCTTAGGGACCTACGAGCAGTACTTC. This codes for CASSLGTYEQYF.

The CDR3 sequence is CASRTFQASAKNIQYF. Here the CDR3 DNA reads TGTGCCAGCCGAACCTTCCAGGCGTCGGCCAAAAACATTCAGTACTTC. V and J are TRBV28 and TRBJ2-4; unclear D gene. Germline V gene data show CDR1 as MDHEN and CDR2 as SYDVKM. The V gene lost 8 bases and the J gene lost 1 base, with 18 bases spanning the gap. CDR3 length: 16 residues.

This chain joins TRBV7-9 and TRBJ2-3, with D maybe TRBD2 (5 bases). Germline CDR1 SEHNR, CDR2 FQNEAQ (reference sequence). The CDR3 runs to 16 residues. V was clipped by 2 bases and J by 0 bases, with 12 bases between them. Written as DNA, the CDR3 is TGTGCCAGCAGCTTATGGAGGCCCGCTAGCACAGATACGCAGTATTTT. Its protein product is CASSLWRPASTDTQYF. Full variable domain (remainder filled in from reference TRBV7-9 and TRBJ2-3): DTGVSQNPRHKITKRGQNVTFRCDPISEHNRLYWYRQTLGQGPEFLTYFQNEAQLEKSRLLSDRFSAERPKGSFSTLEIQRTEQGDSAMYLCASSLWRPASTDTQYFGPGTRLTVL.

The rearrangement uses TRBV4-1 and TRBJ2-4, with no clear D. Germline V gene sequence: CDR1 MGHRA, CDR2 YSYEKL. V was trimmed by 2 bases and J by 0 bases, leaving 8 bases between them. CDR3 length: 15 amino acids. CDR3 DNA: TGCGCCAGCAGCCAATTGAACTTAGCCAAAAACATTCAGTACTTC. As protein: CASSQLNLAKNIQYF.

This clone came up once. The chain combines TRBV2 with TRBJ2-7, with D uncertain. The CDR3 has 12 amino acids. CDR1 is SNHLY and CDR2 is FYNNEI in the germline V gene. V was pared by 2 bases and J by 6 bases, with 8 bases between. The CDR3 sequence is CASSEIVREQYF. For the CDR3, the DNA is TGTGCCAGCAGTGAAATAGTACGCGAGCAGTACTTC. Full variable domain (outside the CDR3, taken from reference TRBV2 and TRBJ2-7): EPEVTQTPSHQVTQMGQEVILRCVPISNHLYFYWYRQILGQKVEFLVSFYNNEISEKSEIFDDQFSVERPDGSNFTLKIRSTKLEDSAMYFCASSEIVREQYFGPGTRLTVT.

CDR3 loop: CASSWTGGNVYF. DNA of the CDR3: TGCGCCAGCAGTTGGACAGGAGGTAATGTGTACTTC. The chain joins TRBV10-2 to TRBJ2-7; TRBD1 agrees at 7 bases. Germline V CDR1 and CDR2: WSHSY, SAAADI. Trimming cost V 5 bases and J 12 bases; bases outside gene matches: 10. This CDR3 is built from 12 residues.

This clone has a handful of counts. This chain uses TRBV7-3 with TRBJ2-3; 7 bases fit TRBD2. Germline assignment: CDR1 SGHTA and CDR2 FQGTGA. With V trimmed by 4 bases and J by 6 bases, 7 bases remained unmatched. The CDR3 spans 14 residues. CDR3 DNA sequence: TGTGCCAGCAGCTCGGGAGGCCCTAGTGATACGCAGTATTTT. Translated, it gives CASSSGGPSDTQYF.

This clone was seen once. CDR3 amino acids: CASSRLGGQGRDEKLFF. CDR3 coding DNA: TGCGCCAGCAGCCGGCTAGGTGGTCAGGGGCGTGATGAAAAACTGTTTTTT. The V and J genes are TRBV5-1 and TRBJ1-4; D is perhaps TRBD1 (6 bases). The V gene's germline CDR1 is SGHRS and CDR2 YFSETQ. Trimming cost V 4 bases and J 6 bases, with 22 bases left between them. CDR3 size: 17 residues.

J is TRBJ2-2 and V is TRBV6-5; D is ambiguous. V was pared by 2 bases and J by 7 bases, with 8 bases between. From germline, CDR1 is MNHEY and CDR2 SVGAGI. The length of the CDR3 is 13 residues. CDR3 sequence reads: CASSYPDRGELFF. Here the CDR3 DNA reads TGTGCCAGCAGTTACCCGGACCGCGGGGAGCTGTTTTTT.